These 32 T cell receptor beta chains originate from one sample sequenced in a study of T cell responses to AZD1222 COVID-19 vaccine. TCRdb's table, derived via immunoSEQ multiplex PCR, lists solely in-frame clones and lacks some. Here the sample spans about 130,000 clones, around 92% being singletons. Specimen: peripheral blood, collected 28 days after the second AZD1222 dose. Receptors originate from an adult who received the AZD1222 COVID-19 vaccine.

The J gene is TRBJ1-2, the V gene TRBV6-2 or TRBV6-3, with 7 bases aligning to TRBD1. This CDR3 region has 13 residues. After removal of 6 bases from V and 2 bases from J, the junction contained 3 bases not matched to a gene. Germline V gene sequence: CDR1 MNHEY, CDR2 SVGEGT. As DNA, the CDR3 is TGTGCCAGCAGCCCGGACAGGAACTATGGCTACACCTTC. This sequence encodes CASSPDRNYGYTF.

This clone showed up just once. The chain links TRBV5-1 to TRBJ2-2; TRBD2 agrees at 11 bases. CDR1 and CDR2 (germline): SGHRS, YFSETQ. The CDR3 extends over 16 amino acids. V gave up 2 bases and J gave up 5 bases; unmatched junction bases: 5. The CDR3 region has the DNA TGCGCCAGCAGCTTACTAGCGGGAGTTAATACCGGGGAGCTGTTTTTT. This encodes CASSLLAGVNTGELFF.

This clone was counted once. The rearrangement links TRBV7-3 to TRBJ2-1, with TRBD2 identical over 14 bases. The germline gives CDR1 SGHTA, CDR2 FQGTGA. This CDR3 has 17 amino acids. V gave up 5 bases and J gave up 2 bases; unmatched junction bases: 5. The CDR3 DNA reads as TGTGCCAGCAGCCCGGGGACTAGCGGGAGCACCTACAATGAGCAGTTCTTC. Its translation is CASSPGTSGSTYNEQFF.

This clone appeared a single time. The CDR3, as DNA: TGTGCCAGCAGCCAAGTGTGGCAGGGGGCTAAGGGCACTGAAGCTTTCTTT. Translated: CASSQVWQGAKGTEAFF. The chain recombines TRBV4-2 with TRBJ1-1; 8 nucleotides match TRBD1. V was clipped by 1 base and J by 4 bases; unmatched bases: 11. CDR1 and CDR2 (germline): LGHNA, YNFKEQ. The CDR3 is 17 amino acids.

The chain couples TRBV10-3 to TRBJ2-1; D is tentatively TRBD1 or TRBD2 (5 bases each). The CDR3 is 15 amino acids. In germline, CDR1 is ENHRY, CDR2 SYGVKD. The V end was cut by 6 bases, the J end by 8 bases, with 20 bases between. This CDR3 is CAIRADPGTGDEQFF. For the CDR3, the DNA is TGTGCCATCAGGGCAGACCCGGGGACCGGAGATGAGCAGTTCTTC.

The chain joins TRBV7-2 to TRBJ1-2, with D possibly matching TRBD1 (5 bases). Trimming left V 0 bases short and J 0 bases short, with 8 bases between. Germline V CDR1 and CDR2: SGHTA, FQGNSA. The CDR3 loop spans 15 amino acids. The DNA of the CDR3 is TGTGCCAGCAGCTTAGCAGACAGAGCTAACTATGGCTACACCTTC. It encodes CASSLADRANYGYTF.

J is TRBJ2-5 and V is TRBV9; TRBD1 might be the D (5 bases). This CDR3 has 19 amino acids. Trimming stripped 0 bases from V and 5 bases from J, with 26 bases between. CDR1 is SGDLS and CDR2 is YYNGEE in the germline V gene. The CDR3 protein is CASSVAPPAQGVSWETQYF. As DNA, the CDR3 is TGTGCCAGCAGCGTAGCTCCCCCCGCCCAGGGTGTATCGTGGGAGACCCAGTACTTC. Looking up the rest from reference TRBV9 and TRBJ2-5 gives the full variable domain: DSGVTQTPKHLITATGQRVTLRCSPRSGDLSVYWYQQSLDQGLQFLIQYYNGEERAKGNILERFSAQQFPDLHSELNLSSLELGDSALYFCASSVAPPAQGVSWETQYFGPGTRLLVL.

This chain links TRBV7-3 with TRBJ2-1; D is perhaps TRBD2 (6 bases). This CDR3 is built from 16 residues. Germline CDR1 reads SGHTA; CDR2 reads FQGTGA. Trimming took 1 base from V and 0 from J, leaving 10 bases between them. The CDR3 nucleotides read TGTGCCAGCAGCTTAAGTGGGACTCCCTCCTACAATGAGCAGTTCTTC. Encoded protein: CASSLSGTPSYNEQFF. The full variable domain, rest sourced from reference TRBV7-3 and TRBJ2-1, is GAGVSQTPSNKVTEKGKYVELRCDPISGHTALYWYRQSLGQGPEFLIYFQGTGAADDSGLPNDRFFAVRPEGSVSTLKIQRTERGDSAVYLCASSLSGTPSYNEQFFGPGTRLTVL.

The chain has TRBV30 and TRBJ2-6; D remains unclear. The V gene lost 2 bases and the J gene lost 0 bases, with 5 bases spanning the gap. Per germline, CDR1 GTSNPN and CDR2 SVGIG (reference sequence). The CDR3 runs to 14 residues. The CDR3 protein is CAWSFTSGANVLTF. CDR3 DNA sequence: TGTGCCTGGAGTTTCACCTCTGGGGCCAACGTCCTGACTTTC. Full variable domain (missing parts from reference TRBV30 and TRBJ2-6): SQTIHQWPATLVQPVGSPLSLECTVEGTSNPNLYWYRQAAGRGLQLLFYSVGIGQISSEVPQNLSASRPQDRQFILSSKKLLLSDSGFYLCAWSFTSGANVLTFGAGSRLTVL.

The chain employs TRBV19 and TRBJ1-5; TRBD1 matches at 8 bases. The germline CDR1 and CDR2 sequences are LNHDA and SQIVND (reference sequence). V lost 8 bases to trimming and J lost 4 bases; unmatched junction nucleotides: 7. CDR3 size: 14 residues. CDR3: CASLARDRNQPQHF. The CDR3 coding sequence is TGTGCCAGTCTCGCTAGGGACAGGAATCAGCCCCAGCATTTT.

The rearrangement links TRBV3-1 (or the pseudogene TRBV3-2) to TRBJ1-1; possibly TRBD1 for D (6 bases). CDR1 is LGHDT, CDR2 YNNKEL, per germline (reference sequence). The CDR3 sequence is 14 residues long. V was shortened by 3 bases and J by 4 bases, with 12 bases between the two germline ends. CDR3 DNA sequence: TGTGCCAGCAGCCAGATAGGGGGTGCCACTGAAGCTTTCTTT. Translating it yields CASSQIGGATEAFF.

The chain uses TRBV10-3 and TRBJ1-3, with D unresolved. From germline, CDR1 is ENHRY and CDR2 SYGVKD. Trimming took 3 bases from V and 6 from J, leaving 12 bases between them. This CDR3 region has 14 residues. The CDR3 DNA reads TGTGCCATCAGTGATTTAGGGAACAAAAACACCATATATTTT. This codes for CAISDLGNKNTIYF.

This chain links TRBV6-1 with TRBJ1-4; a weak D match, TRBD1 (5 bases). V lost 1 base and J lost 7, with 13 bases in between. CDR3 length equals 15 residues. CDR1 and CDR2 from the germline V gene are MNHNS and SASEGT. The CDR3 reads CASSEGMGLGEKLFF. The CDR3 coding sequence is TGTGCCAGCAGTGAAGGTATGGGGCTGGGTGAAAAACTGTTTTTT.

This chain connects TRBV5-6 to TRBJ1-5; D might be TRBD1 (6 bases). The ends were cut back, 1 base at V and 0 bases at J, with 11 bases in the middle. Germline values: CDR1 SGHDT, CDR2 YYEEEE. The CDR3 sequence is 16 residues long. CDR3 nucleotides: TGTGCCAGCAGCTTGAGGGGGGCCCTTAGCAATCAGCCCCAGCATTTT. Its protein is CASSLRGALSNQPQHF.

This chain uses TRBV29-1 with TRBJ1-5; D perhaps matches TRBD1 (5 bases). V lost 4 bases and J 2 bases, leaving 12 bases between the germline ends. CDR3 length: 14 residues. Germline V CDR1 and CDR2: SQVTM, ANQGSEA. The CDR3 DNA follows: TGCAGCGTTGTCACGCAGGGCGGCAATCAGCCCCAGCATTTT. Translation gives CSVVTQGGNQPQHF.

Only a few counts were recorded for this clone. CDR3 in DNA: TGTGCCCCGCTCAGGGGTCGCACAGATACGCAGTATTTT. This translates into CAPLRGRTDTQYF. The rearrangement joins TRBV11-1 to TRBJ2-3, with TRBD1 as a possible D gene (6 bases). The CDR3 is 13 residues long. V lost 11 bases and J 1 base, leaving 13 bases between the germline ends. From germline, CDR1 is SGHAT and CDR2 FQDESV (reference sequence). Supplemented by reference TRBV11-1 and TRBJ2-3, the full variable domain reads EAEVAQSPRYKITEKSQAVAFWCDPISGHATLYWYRQILGQGPELLVQFQDESVVDDSQLPKDRFSAERLKGVDSTLKIQPAELGDSAMYLCAPLRGRTDTQYFGPGTRLTVL.

The gene calls are TRBV7-8 and TRBJ2-4; tentative D call: TRBD1 (5 bases). CDR1 is SGHVS and CDR2 is FQNEAQ in the germline V gene. The CDR3 is 16 amino acids. The V gene lost 5 bases and the J gene lost 3 bases, with 17 bases spanning the gap. CDR3 coding DNA: TGTGCCAGCAGCCCTAATTCCAGGGAACTCAAAAACATTCAGTACTTC. It encodes CASSPNSRELKNIQYF.

The V gene is TRBV6-5, the J gene TRBJ1-3, with D unresolved. The germline gives CDR1 MNHEY, CDR2 SVGAGI. The CDR3 has 14 residues. Trimming left V 1 base short and J 0 bases short, with 4 bases between. Here the CDR3 reads CASSYLSSGNTIYF. DNA of the CDR3: TGTGCCAGCAGTTACTTAAGCTCTGGAAACACCATATATTTT.

The chain joins TRBV14 to TRBJ1-4; D is unclear. Germline loops: CDR1 SGHDN, CDR2 FVKESK. The CDR3 sequence is 14 residues long. The V and J ends lost 2 bases and 7 bases respectively, with 11 bases between them. CDR3 bases: TGTGCCAGCAGCCAAAGACTCGGGCGTGAAAAACTGTTTTTT. The encoded protein is CASSQRLGREKLFF. Together with reference TRBV14 and TRBJ1-4, the CDR3 gives the full variable domain: EAGVTQFPSHSVIEKGQTVTLRCDPISGHDNLYWYRRVMGKEIKFLLHFVKESKQDESGMPNNRFLAERTGGTYSTLKVQPAELEDSGVYFCASSQRLGREKLFFGSGTQLSVL.

The chain links TRBV12-3 or TRBV12-4 to TRBJ1-5; D gene unclear. V was cut by 2 bases and J by 5 bases, with 7 bases left in between. This CDR3 contains 13 residues. In DNA, the CDR3 is TGTGCCAGCAGTTTACTGAGGGATCAGCCCCAGCATTTT. Translation gives CASSLLRDQPQHF.

The V gene is TRBV28, the J gene TRBJ1-1; maybe TRBD1 (6 bases). The CDR3 is 14 residues long. CDR1 is MDHEN, CDR2 SYDVKM, per germline. Deletions cut 5 bases from V and 1 base from J, with 11 bases between. The CDR3 nucleotides read TGTGCCAGCAGTACAGGGCCCCCGAACACTGAAGCTTTCTTT. It codes for CASSTGPPNTEAFF.

V and J are TRBV9 and TRBJ1-5; D is undetermined. V lost 0 bases and J 11 bases, leaving 15 bases between the germline ends. Germline CDR1 and CDR2: SGDLS and YYNGEE. There are 14 residues in the CDR3. CDR3 DNA: TGTGCCAGCAGCGTAGAGAGTACCTCTTCAGCCCAGCATTTT. Translation: CASSVESTSSAQHF.

The V call is TRBV6-5, the J call TRBJ1-1, with D perhaps TRBD1 (6 bases). V was shortened by 10 bases and J by 0 bases, with 12 bases between the two germline ends. Germline values: CDR1 MNHEY, CDR2 SVGAGI. The CDR3 is 13 residues long. Here the CDR3 DNA reads TGTGCCACAATCAGGGGTATGAACACTGAAGCTTTCTTT. Protein sequence: CATIRGMNTEAFF.

The chain links TRBV24-1 to TRBJ2-4; 7 nucleotides agree with TRBD2. Looked up from germline, CDR1 is KGHDR and CDR2 is SFDVKD. After removal of 3 bases from V and 2 bases from J, the junction contained 6 bases not matched to a gene. The CDR3 contains 16 residues. CDR3 loop: CATSDGGEGSKNIQYF. DNA of the CDR3: TGTGCCACCAGTGATGGGGGGGAGGGATCCAAAAACATTCAGTACTTC.

This clone was counted a few times. This chain's CDR3 is CASSQGGTGAAAFF. The CDR3 nucleotides read TGTGCCAGCAGCCAAGGAGGGACAGGGGCTGCAGCTTTCTTT. This chain connects TRBV3-1 (or the pseudogene TRBV3-2) to TRBJ1-1, with 10 bases lining up with TRBD1. Looked up from germline, CDR1 is LGHDT and CDR2 is YNNKEL (reference sequence). The CDR3 is made up of 14 amino acids. Trimming took 1 base from V and 10 from J; bases not matched to a gene: 6.

The V call is TRBV11-3, the J call TRBJ2-5; either TRBD1 or TRBD2 may supply D (5 bases each). The CDR3 is 13 amino acids. V lost 1 base to trimming and J lost 4 bases, with 7 bases between them. CDR1 is SGHNT and CDR2 is YENEEA in the germline V gene. CDR3 nucleotide sequence: TGTGCCAGCAGCTTAGGAGGGGCAGAGACCCAGTACTTC. This sequence encodes CASSLGGAETQYF.

This chain joins TRBV6-4 and TRBJ2-1, with 12 bases fitting TRBD2. CDR3 size: 16 residues. V shed 3 bases, J shed 7 bases, and the junction held 7 bases outside the gene matches. Germline CDR1 and CDR2: MRHNA and SNTAGT. CDR3 region: CASSEVGTSGLNEQFF. CDR3 nucleotides: TGTGCCAGCAGTGAAGTCGGGACTAGCGGGCTAAATGAGCAGTTCTTC.

This chain connects TRBV6-6 to TRBJ1-2; D is perhaps TRBD1 (5 bases). The CDR3 length is 14 residues. V was shortened by 2 bases and J by 6 bases, with 13 bases between the two germline ends. CDR1 and CDR2 from the germline V gene are MNHNY and SVGAGI (reference sequence). The CDR3 loop is CASSYDSGVDGYTF. For the CDR3, the DNA is TGTGCCAGCAGTTACGACTCGGGGGTGGATGGCTACACCTTC.

The chain links TRBV7-3 to TRBJ2-1; unclear D gene. Trimming cost V 2 bases and J 4 bases, with 9 bases left between them. The germline V gene has CDR1 SGHTA and CDR2 FQGTGA. CDR3 size: 14 residues. The CDR3 region is CASSLDSLYNEQFF. The CDR3 DNA reads TGTGCCAGCAGCTTAGATTCCCTTTACAATGAGCAGTTCTTC.

This clone was observed a single time. The chain links TRBV19 to TRBJ2-3; the D is unclear. The ends were cut back, 2 bases at V and 2 bases at J, with 8 bases in the middle. Germline CDR1 reads LNHDA; CDR2 reads SQIVND (reference sequence). CDR3 length: 14 amino acids. The CDR3 DNA follows: TGTGCCAGTAGTATACCTAAAATCACAGATACGCAGTATTTT. Translated, it gives CASSIPKITDTQYF.

This clone was picked up one time. The V and J genes are TRBV5-8 and TRBJ1-5, with D tentatively TRBD1 (5 bases). Per germline, CDR1 SGHTS and CDR2 YDEGEE. The CDR3 sequence is 15 residues long. The V end was cut by 4 bases, the J end by 4 bases, with 15 bases between. Here the CDR3 DNA reads TGTGCCAGCAGCCTTCAACGGGGGGTTAATCAGCCCCAGCATTTT. Amino acid sequence: CASSLQRGVNQPQHF.

CDR3 sequence: CASSTRQGTAYGYTF. In nucleotides, the CDR3 is TGTGCCAGCAGCACTCGACAGGGCACGGCCTATGGCTACACCTTC. The V gene is TRBV9, the J gene TRBJ1-2, with TRBD1 matching 7 bases. Germline V CDR1 and CDR2: SGDLS, YYNGEE. Trimming cost V 4 bases and J 4 bases; bases outside gene matches: 10. The length of the CDR3 is 15 residues.